These 17 T cell receptor beta chains were sequenced from one sample in a study of blood T cell repertoires in COVID-19. Profiled with immunoSEQ multiplex PCR; TCRdb holds only in-frame clones, not every one. The sample contains roughly 170,000 clones, roughly 80% of which appear only once. Specimen: PBMCs or T cells enriched from blood (not recorded which). Receptors originate from a woman aged 40 to 50 with acute COVID-19.

The chain is built from TRBV5-1 and TRBJ2-7; D is perhaps TRBD2 (6 bases). The V and J ends lost 4 bases and 0 bases respectively, with 14 bases between them. Looked up from germline, CDR1 is SGHRS and CDR2 is YFSETQ. The CDR3 sequence is 15 residues long. CDR3 loop: CASSPLSSGSYEQYF. Written as DNA, the CDR3 is TGCGCCAGCAGCCCCCTCAGTAGCGGCTCCTACGAGCAGTACTTC.

V usage is TRBV5-1 and J usage is TRBJ2-3; 11 positions agree with TRBD2. Unmatched junction bases numbered 2, after V lost 4 bases and J lost 1 base. The germline CDR1 and CDR2 sequences are SGHRS and YFSETQ. CDR3 size: 15 residues. The CDR3 here is CASSEGLAGTDTQYF. DNA of the CDR3: TGCGCCAGCAGCGAGGGACTAGCGGGCACAGATACGCAGTATTTT.

The rearrangement uses TRBV4-2 and TRBJ1-2; tentatively, D is TRBD1 (6 bases). The germline gives CDR1 LGHNA, CDR2 YNFKEQ. CDR3 size: 17 residues. V was pared by 1 base and J by 2 bases, with 17 bases between. The CDR3 nucleotides are TGTGCCAGCAGCCAAGTCGTTGCGGGGGGCCGGAACTATGGCTACACCTTC. It specifies CASSQVVAGGRNYGYTF.

The chain combines TRBV5-8 with TRBJ1-1, with TRBD1 identical over 7 bases. The CDR3 runs to 15 residues. The germline CDR1 and CDR2 sequences are SGHTS and YDEGEE. The V gene end was trimmed by 4 bases and the J gene end by 0 bases; junction bases not matched to a gene: 6. The CDR3 sequence is CASSRGQALNTEAFF. The CDR3 bases are TGTGCCAGCAGCCGCGGACAGGCTTTGAACACTGAAGCTTTCTTT.

V is TRBV5-1 and J is TRBJ1-2; D is unclear. The CDR3 has 15 amino acids. With 3 bases removed from V and 4 bases from J, the gap between germline ends came to 16 bases. The germline V gene has CDR1 SGHRS and CDR2 YFSETQ. The CDR3 is CASSWPTGEGYGYTF. Written as DNA, the CDR3 is TGCGCCAGCAGCTGGCCGACTGGAGAGGGCTATGGCTACACCTTC.

This clone came up a few times. The V and J genes are TRBV15 and TRBJ1-3, with unresolved D. Germline loops: CDR1 LNHNV, CDR2 YYDKDF (reference sequence). The CDR3 consists of 17 residues. Trimming took 0 bases from V and 0 from J, leaving 12 bases between them. The CDR3 is CATSRDIGVHSGNTIYF. The CDR3 coding sequence is TGTGCCACCAGCAGAGATATCGGAGTTCACTCTGGAAACACCATATATTTT.

In its sample, this clone was seen once. The rearrangement links TRBV28 to TRBJ2-7; TRBD1 agrees at 7 bases. CDR3 length: 15 amino acids. Looked up from germline, CDR1 is MDHEN and CDR2 is SYDVKM. Trimming cost V 5 bases and J 0 bases; bases outside gene matches: 7. CDR3 DNA sequence: TGTGCCAGCAGTCGCGACAGGGCGGCCTCCTACGAGCAGTACGTC. Translated: CASSRDRAASYEQYV.

The genes are TRBV5-1 and TRBJ2-6, with D tentatively TRBD2 (5 bases). CDR3 length equals 16 residues. CDR1 and CDR2 (germline): SGHRS, YFSETQ. The V gene lost 4 bases and the J gene lost 1 base, with 12 bases spanning the gap. The DNA of the CDR3 is TGCGCCAGCAGCAAGGACGGGAAGTCTGGGGCCAACGTCCTGACTTTC. It yields the protein CASSKDGKSGANVLTF.

CDR3 DNA: TGCAGCGCAACCCCCATTGAAGCCTCCTACAATGAGCAGTTCTTC. Protein sequence: CSATPIEASYNEQFF. The chain uses TRBV29-1 and TRBJ2-1; D remains ambiguous. V was cut by 7 bases and J by 0 bases, with 16 bases left in between. The CDR3 contains 15 residues. In germline, CDR1 is SQVTM, CDR2 ANQGSEA.

V gene TRBV28 combines with J gene TRBJ1-5; D gene ambiguous. Trimming removed 5 bases from V and 4 bases from J, with 9 bases in between. The CDR3 loop spans 13 amino acids. CDR1 is MDHEN, CDR2 SYDVKM, per germline. The chain's CDR3 is CASSQPQNQPQHF. The CDR3 DNA follows: TGTGCCAGCAGTCAACCACAGAATCAGCCCCAGCATTTT.

This clone was seen a handful of times. V usage is TRBV5-8 and J usage is TRBJ1-4; TRBD1 is a possible D gene (5 bases). The germline V gene encodes CDR1 SGHTS and CDR2 YDEGEE. V was shortened by 4 bases and J by 3 bases, with 16 bases between the two germline ends. CDR3 length: 16 amino acids. Here the CDR3 DNA reads TGTGCCAGCAGCGGGGGGGTGACACCGGCTAATGAAAAACTGTTTTTT. Its protein product is CASSGGVTPANEKLFF.

The chain couples TRBV12-3 or TRBV12-4 to TRBJ2-1, with D hard to call. Trimming stripped 3 bases from V and 6 bases from J, with 6 bases between. This CDR3 is built from 12 residues. This CDR3 is CASSFHGNEQFF. Here the CDR3 DNA reads TGTGCCAGCAGTTTTCACGGCAATGAGCAGTTCTTC.

The rearrangement links TRBV30 to TRBJ2-7, with no clear D. The CDR3 contains 11 residues. Germline V CDR1 and CDR2: GTSNPN, SVGIG (reference sequence). V lost 0 bases and J lost 5, with 5 bases in between. Here the CDR3 reads CAWSVSDEQYF. In DNA form, the CDR3 reads TGTGCCTGGAGTGTGTCGGACGAGCAGTACTTC.

The chain employs TRBV19 and TRBJ2-5; 8 bases align to TRBD2. Germline loops: CDR1 LNHDA, CDR2 SQIVND (reference sequence). The CDR3 runs to 19 residues. Trimming took 5 bases from V and 2 from J; bases not matched to a gene: 19. Here the CDR3 DNA reads TGTGCCAGTAGTGACCCCCCGGATCCTAGCGGGCTACCACAAGAGACCCAGTACTTC. This encodes CASSDPPDPSGLPQETQYF.

In DNA form, the CDR3 reads TGTGCCAGTAGGACAGGGGAAGGGGAAAATTCACCCCTCCACTTT. Translated, it gives CASRTGEGENSPLHF. V usage is TRBV19 and J usage is TRBJ1-6; 8 nucleotides match TRBD1. The CDR3 covers 15 residues. With V trimmed by 6 bases and J by 7 bases, 8 bases remained unmatched. Germline-derived CDR1 and CDR2 are LNHDA and SQIVND (reference sequence).

The genes are TRBV3-1 (or the pseudogene TRBV3-2) and TRBJ2-1; 9 positions match TRBD1. Germline CDR1 is LGHDT and CDR2 is YNNKEL (reference sequence). V lost 4 bases and J lost 7; bases outside the gene matches: 8. This CDR3 has 15 amino acids. The CDR3: CASSLSGTGKNEQFF. DNA of the CDR3: TGTGCCAGCAGCCTCTCCGGGACAGGGAAAAATGAGCAGTTCTTC.

The J gene is TRBJ1-2, the V gene TRBV28, with 10 nucleotides matching TRBD1. Germline values: CDR1 MDHEN, CDR2 SYDVKM. The CDR3 runs to 15 residues. Trimming cost V 6 bases and J 6 bases; bases outside gene matches: 10. In DNA, the CDR3 is TGTGCCAGCAGACGACAGGGGGCAAATCTAGATGGCTACACCTTC. It translates to CASRRQGANLDGYTF.